This TCR beta chain derives from a study of T-cell memory formation after mild COVID-19. Study-level background: TCR clusters were mostly donor specific. General study results and limits: CD4/CD8 balance characterized clones contracting day 15 to 85, and CD4+ skew characterized later expanders. Of the contracting clones, CD4+ ones lay mainly in CM and EM, and CD8+ ones in EMRA.

TCRdb ran MiXCR on the 5' RACE reads and lists one entry per CDR3 protein. The table lists some 330,000 distinct CDR3 sequences, around 21% of them singletons. V gave up 5 bases and J gave up 2 bases, with 15 bases separating them. In germline, CDR1 is SEHNR, CDR2 FQNEAQ (reference sequence). The CDR3 has 16 amino acids. As regards this clonotype: What it binds is not known.

The sequencing input was PBMCs or a T cell subset sorted from them (not recorded which). The chain has TRBV7-9 and TRBJ2-2; weak D call: TRBD2 (6 bases). The source of this sequence is an adult woman who had mild COVID-19 (a few samples of this study predate the infection). Cell type and time point are not known. The CDR3 DNA is TGTGCCAGCAGCCCGACGGACGGGAGAAACACCGGGGAGCTGTTTTTT. Translating it yields CASSPTDGRNTGELFF. The complete variable domain, with remaining parts taken from reference TRBV7-9 and TRBJ2-2, reads DTGVSQNPRHKITKRGQNVTFRCDPISEHNRLYWYRQTLGQGPEFLTYFQNEAQLEKSRLLSDRFSAERPKGSFSTLEIQRTEQGDSAMYLCASSPTDGRNTGELFFGEGSRLTVL.